Below, 10 T cell receptor beta chains from the same sample are listed, as sequenced in a study of early T cells in non-severe SARS-CoV-2 infection. One entry per CDR3 protein results from TCRdb running MiXCR on the 5' RACE reads. The sample lists around 80,000 distinct CDR3 sequences, roughly an eighth occurring once. The sample comprised whole blood. All receptors derive from an adult who was a healthcare worker with PCR-confirmed SARS-CoV-2 infection or an uninfected control (not recorded which).

This clonotype was recorded many times. V usage is TRBV4-3 and J usage is TRBJ2-1; no clear D. Trimming cost V 0 bases and J 5 bases, with 17 bases left between them. The CDR3 is 17 amino acids. The V gene's germline CDR1 is LGHNA and CDR2 YSLEER. CDR3 sequence: CASSQEVGISGDNEQFF. The CDR3 DNA follows: TGCGCCAGCAGCCAAGAAGTGGGAATATCTGGGGACAATGAGCAGTTCTTC.

This sequence joins TRBV12-3 or TRBV12-4 and TRBJ1-2; D call uncertain. V was trimmed by 5 bases and J by 3 bases, leaving 19 bases between them. There are 16 residues in the CDR3. CDR3 protein: CASSLNPATFHYGYTF. CDR3 bases: TGTGCCAGCAGTCTAAACCCGGCGACATTCCACTATGGCTACACCTTC.

This clonotype was detected only once. The chain uses TRBV4-2 and TRBJ1-2; D is possibly TRBD1 (6 bases). The CDR3 runs 13 residues. In germline, CDR1 is LGHNA, CDR2 YNFKEQ. The V and J ends lost 3 bases and 9 bases respectively, with 14 bases between them. This chain's CDR3 is CASSQQQGWSYTF. The CDR3 DNA sequence: TGTGCCAGCAGCCAGCAACAGGGTTGGAGCTACACCTTC.

The gene calls are TRBV28 and TRBJ2-2; TRBD1 is a possible D gene (6 bases). This CDR3 is built from 14 residues. Deletions cut 2 bases from V and 5 bases from J, with 9 bases between. Germline loops: CDR1 MDHEN, CDR2 SYDVKM. As DNA, the CDR3 is TGTGCCAGCAGTTTACAGGGGAAGACCGGGGAGCTGTTTTTT. Amino acids: CASSLQGKTGELFF. Full variable domain (rest looked up from reference TRBV28 and TRBJ2-2): DVKVTQSSRYLVKRTGEKVFLECVQDMDHENMFWYRQDPGLGLRLIYFSYDVKMKEKGDIPEGYSVSREKKERFSLILESASTNQTSMYLCASSLQGKTGELFFGEGSRLTVL.

This clonotype came up many times. This chain connects TRBV5-6 to TRBJ1-1; no clear D gene. V gave up 3 bases and J gave up 1 base, with 10 bases separating them. CDR3 length equals 14 residues. Germline lookup yields CDR1 SGHDT and CDR2 YYEEEE. The CDR3: CASSSGYPNTEAFF. CDR3 coding DNA: TGTGCCAGCAGCTCAGGCTACCCGAACACTGAAGCTTTCTTT.

In this sample, this clonotype turned up a few times. The chain is built from TRBV7-2 and TRBJ2-1; 8 bases are a match to TRBD1. There are 16 residues in the CDR3. The trim removed 1 base at V and 8 bases at J, leaving 10 bases unmatched. In germline, CDR1 is SGHTA, CDR2 FQGNSA. The CDR3 region has the DNA TGTGCCAGCAGCTTAGTAGGGACAGGTCTTGTGGATGAGCAGTTCTTC. It specifies CASSLVGTGLVDEQFF.

This chain joins TRBV5-1 and TRBJ1-1; D is unclear. Trimming took 7 bases from V and 0 from J, leaving 10 bases between them. CDR1 and CDR2 (germline): SGHRS, YFSETQ. The CDR3 contains 13 residues. The CDR3 is CASRRDLNTEAFF. CDR3 sequence (DNA): TGCGCCAGCCGTCGCGACTTGAACACTGAAGCTTTCTTT.

This clonotype appeared many times. The V gene is TRBV6-6, the J gene TRBJ2-7; TRBD2 matches 9 bases. Germline lookup yields CDR1 MNHNY and CDR2 SVGAGI (reference sequence). This CDR3 region has 15 residues. After removal of 6 bases from V and 4 bases from J, the junction contained 10 bases not matched to a gene. The chain's CDR3 is CASRGGASGEYEQYF. CDR3 coding DNA: TGTGCCAGCAGAGGAGGGGCTAGCGGGGAGTACGAGCAGTACTTC.

This clonotype was detected ten times or more. The V gene is TRBV7-6, the J gene TRBJ2-1, with TRBD2 matching 8 bases. In germline, CDR1 is SGHVS, CDR2 FNYEAQ. CDR3 length: 16 amino acids. V lost 2 bases to trimming and J lost 5 bases; unmatched junction nucleotides: 8. The DNA for the CDR3 is TGTGCCAGCAGCTTATCTCGGGCGGGGGGTGACAATGAGCAGTTCTTC. Translated, it gives CASSLSRAGGDNEQFF.

The chain carries TRBV7-2 and TRBJ1-1, with D hard to call. Germline CDR1 reads SGHTA; CDR2 reads FQGNSA. The CDR3 is made up of 14 amino acids. Trimming shortened V by 0 bases and J by 1 base, and 6 bases separated the two germline ends. The CDR3 region is CASSLAPGNTEAFF. CDR3 nucleotide sequence: TGTGCCAGCAGCTTAGCGCCCGGGAACACTGAAGCTTTCTTT.